These T cell receptor beta chains were read from a single sample in a study of CD4 T cells in relation to SARS-CoV-2 and coronaviruses. The antigens for these receptors are not known. Using immunoSEQ multiplex PCR, the repertoire was profiled, and TCRdb retains in-frame clones only, with some absent. The sample contains about 25,000 clones, 75% of which appear only once. Sequenced: CD4+ T cells from PBMCs, cultured in vitro. The source is a human donor in good health. The CDR3 runs from the conserved cysteine through the conserved F or W. A D gene is named only where the DNA matches it firmly. Some rows mark clone size as missing; the rest say once, few, many or name a class of expanded clone.

abundance	v_gene	j_gene	d_gene	CDR3nt	CDR3aa
-	TRBV5-1	TRBJ2-7	TRBD1	TGCGCCAGCAGCCCCGGGACAGTTAACTACGAGCAGTACTTC	CASSPGTVNYEQYF
-	TRBV2	TRBJ1-5	-	TGTGCCAGCACGCAGACATACAATCAGCCCCAGCATTTT	CASTQTYNQPQHF
-	TRBV18	TRBJ2-1	-	TGTGCCAGCTCCCACGGACTACACAATGAGCAGTTCTTC	CASSHGLHNEQFF
few	TRBV5-6	TRBJ2-3	-	TGTGCCAGCAGCTTGCGGACACGGAACACAGATACGCAGTATTTT	CASSLRTRNTDTQYF
once	TRBV11-2	TRBJ2-3	TRBD2	TGTGCCAGCAGGTTACTAGCGGGGGGCTATAGAAACACAGATACGCAGTATTTT	CASRLLAGGYRNTDTQYF
-	TRBV7-5	TRBJ2-7	-	TGTGCCAGAACCTGGGTGGTGGGAGGGCGGAATTCCTACGAGCAGTACTTC	CARTWVVGGRNSYEQYF
once	TRBV7-2	TRBJ1-1	-	TGTGCCAGCAGCTTAGAACCAGGGTGGACTGAAGCTTTCTTT	CASSLEPGWTEAFF
-	TRBV9	TRBJ2-2	-	TGTGCCAGCAGCGTAGGTGTTAGCGCGATTCGGAACACCGGGGAGCTGTTTTTT	CASSVGVSAIRNTGELFF
-	TRBV2	TRBJ1-4	-	TGTGCCAGCAGTGCGGACGGCGCCCGAAATGAAAAACTGTTTTTT	CASSADGARNEKLFF
-	TRBV15	TRBJ2-7	-	TGTGCCACCAGCAGGGGTCACCTCTCCTACGAGCAGTACTTC	CATSRGHLSYEQYF
-	TRBV4-3	TRBJ2-3	-	TGCGCCAGCAGCCCGACTCTTGGGGGTACAGATACGCAGTATTTT	CASSPTLGGTDTQYF
-	TRBV7-2	TRBJ2-2	-	TGTGCCAGCAGCTTAGGGGGGTCCGGGGAGCTGTTTTTT	CASSLGGSGELFF